These 8 T cell receptor beta chains originate from one sample sequenced in a study of blood T cell repertoires in COVID-19. Sequencing was performed with immunoSEQ multiplex PCR; in TCRdb, only in-frame clones are kept and a portion is missing. The repertoire holds tens of thousands of clones, with around 83% as singletons. The sample was peripheral blood. These receptors were obtained from a man aged 30 to 39 with COVID-19, enrolled during active disease.

This clone appeared a single time. The chain combines TRBV5-5 with TRBJ2-5; 9 positions agree with TRBD1. Germline V gene sequence: CDR1 SGHKS, CDR2 YYEKEE (reference sequence). The CDR3 runs to 15 residues. The junction had 9 bases not matched to a gene; V was cut back by 5 bases and J by 4 bases. The CDR3 DNA sequence: TGTGCCAGCAGTTCTAGACCGGGACAGGGAGAGACCCAGTACTTC. Translated: CASSSRPGQGETQYF.

V and J are TRBV6-5 and TRBJ2-3, with TRBD2 matching 8 bases. The CDR3 sequence is 13 residues long. In germline, CDR1 is MNHEY, CDR2 SVGAGI. V gave up 7 bases and J gave up 1 base; unmatched junction bases: 1. The CDR3 region has the DNA TGTGCCAGCAAAGCGGGGGGCACAGATACGCAGTATTTT. Translation gives CASKAGGTDTQYF.

This rearrangement joins TRBV27 to TRBJ2-1, with 9 bases identical to TRBD1. The CDR3 loop spans 16 amino acids. Germline CDR1 is MNHEY and CDR2 is SMNVEV (reference sequence). The trim removed 0 bases at V and 8 bases at J, leaving 8 bases unmatched. CDR3 coding DNA: TGTGCCAGCAGTTTATCCCCACAGGGGGCAAGCGATGAGCAGTTCTTC. Translation gives CASSLSPQGASDEQFF.

Only a few counts were recorded for this clone. The V call is TRBV4-2, the J call TRBJ1-2; D may be TRBD1 (5 bases). The CDR3 contains 15 residues. Germline CDR1 LGHNA, CDR2 YNFKEQ. The V gene lost 0 bases and the J gene lost 3 bases, with 11 bases spanning the gap. The CDR3 reads CASSQDRGRDYGYTF. The CDR3 nucleotides are TGTGCCAGCAGCCAAGATAGGGGCAGGGACTATGGCTACACCTTC.

In its sample, this clone was seen once. J is TRBJ2-1 and V is TRBV7-2; 14 positions agree with TRBD2. Germline-derived CDR1 and CDR2 are SGHTA and FQGNSA. The CDR3 contains 15 residues. The V segment lost 5 bases and the J segment 10 bases; nucleotides outside the gene matches: 7. The CDR3 is CASSPGLAGGGEQFF. DNA for the CDR3: TGTGCCAGCAGCCCCGGACTAGCGGGAGGAGGAGAGCAGTTCTTC.

The chain couples TRBV7-9 to TRBJ2-3; D remains ambiguous. Germline V CDR1 and CDR2: SEHNR, FQNEAQ (reference sequence). V dropped 1 base and J dropped 2 bases, with 7 bases sitting between them. CDR3 size: 14 residues. CDR3 sequence: CASSLESATDTQYF. The DNA for the CDR3 is TGTGCCAGCAGCTTAGAAAGCGCCACAGATACGCAGTATTTT.

The chain has TRBV2 and TRBJ2-7; possibly TRBD1 for D (6 bases). This CDR3 comprises 14 residues. CDR1 SNHLY and CDR2 FYNNEI come from the germline V gene. Trimming left V 3 bases short and J 0 bases short, with 9 bases between. The CDR3 sequence: CASSDRTDSYEQYF. CDR3 in DNA: TGTGCCAGCAGTGACAGGACAGACTCCTACGAGCAGTACTTC.

V and J are TRBV29-1 and TRBJ1-2, with a weak D call TRBD1 (6 bases). With 4 bases removed from V and 8 bases from J, the gap between germline ends came to 14 bases. This CDR3 spans 12 amino acids. CDR1 is SQVTM and CDR2 is ANQGSEA in the germline V gene. CDR3 sequence reads: CSVGDILEGYTF. For the CDR3, the DNA is TGCAGCGTTGGGGACATATTGGAAGGCTACACCTTC.